This TCR beta chain was captured by sequencing in a study of blood T cell repertoires in COVID-19. Clones were sequenced by immunoSEQ multiplex PCR, and TCRdb holds only the in-frame ones, with some missing. This sample carries under 150,000 clones, about 87% of them seen once, and the ten largest clones take about 4.8%. This clone was detected once. The sequence derives from a woman aged 45-60 years with acute or convalescent COVID-19. Specimen: peripheral blood.

As DNA, the CDR3 is TGTGCCAGCAGCGTAGAGGGGTGGACTGAAGCTTTCTTT. Translated, it gives CASSVEGWTEAFF. V and J are TRBV9 and TRBJ1-1; a weak D match, TRBD1 (5 bases). The germline V gene has CDR1 SGDLS and CDR2 YYNGEE. Trimming took 0 bases from V and 5 from J, leaving 8 bases between them. CDR3 size: 13 residues.